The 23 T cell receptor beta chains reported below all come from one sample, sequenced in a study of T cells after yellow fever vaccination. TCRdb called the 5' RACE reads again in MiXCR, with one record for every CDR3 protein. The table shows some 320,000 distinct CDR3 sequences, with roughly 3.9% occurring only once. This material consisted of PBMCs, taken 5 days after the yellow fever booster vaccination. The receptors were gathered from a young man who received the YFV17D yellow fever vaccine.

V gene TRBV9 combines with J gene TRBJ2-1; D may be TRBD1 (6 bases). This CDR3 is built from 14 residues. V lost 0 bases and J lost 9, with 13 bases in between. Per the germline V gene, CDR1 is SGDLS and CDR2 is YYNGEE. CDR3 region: CASSVGGGGGEQFF. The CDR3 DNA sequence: TGTGCCAGCAGCGTAGGAGGGGGTGGAGGTGAGCAGTTCTTC.

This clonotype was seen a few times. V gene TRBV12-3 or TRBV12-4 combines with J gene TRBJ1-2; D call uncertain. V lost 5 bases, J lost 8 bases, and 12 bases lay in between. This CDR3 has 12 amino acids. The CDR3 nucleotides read TGTGCCAGCAGTCTCGACGGGTGGGGCTACACCTTC. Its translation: CASSLDGWGYTF.

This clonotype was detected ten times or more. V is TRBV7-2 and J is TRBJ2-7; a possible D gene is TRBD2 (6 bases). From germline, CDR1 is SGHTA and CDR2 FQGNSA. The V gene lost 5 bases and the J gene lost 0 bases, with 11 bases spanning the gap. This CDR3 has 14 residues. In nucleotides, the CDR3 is TGTGCCAGCAGCCCCCGACTAGTCTCCTACGAGCAGTACGTC. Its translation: CASSPRLVSYEQYV.

The CDR3 reads CASSLFPPGGTGIEQYV. The CDR3 DNA reads as TGTGCCAGCAGCTTATTTCCCCCGGGCGGTACAGGGATCGAGCAGTACGTC. V usage is TRBV7-6 and J usage is TRBJ2-7; tentatively, D is TRBD1 (6 bases). Germline loops: CDR1 SGHVS, CDR2 FNYEAQ. The V and J ends lost 2 bases and 6 bases respectively, with 23 bases between them. The CDR3 runs 17 residues.

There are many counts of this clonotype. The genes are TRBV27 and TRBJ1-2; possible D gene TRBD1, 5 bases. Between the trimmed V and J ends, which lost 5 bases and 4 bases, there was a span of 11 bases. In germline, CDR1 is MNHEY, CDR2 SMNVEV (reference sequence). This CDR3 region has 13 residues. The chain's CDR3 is CASSQGALYGYTF. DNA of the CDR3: TGTGCCAGCAGTCAGGGAGCCCTCTATGGCTACACCTTC.

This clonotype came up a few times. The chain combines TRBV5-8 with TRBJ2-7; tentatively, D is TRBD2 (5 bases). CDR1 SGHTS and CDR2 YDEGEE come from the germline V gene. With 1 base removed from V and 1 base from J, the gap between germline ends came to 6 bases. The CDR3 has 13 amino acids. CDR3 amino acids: CASSLRDSYEQYV. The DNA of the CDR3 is TGTGCCAGCAGCTTGCGGGATTCCTACGAGCAGTACGTC.

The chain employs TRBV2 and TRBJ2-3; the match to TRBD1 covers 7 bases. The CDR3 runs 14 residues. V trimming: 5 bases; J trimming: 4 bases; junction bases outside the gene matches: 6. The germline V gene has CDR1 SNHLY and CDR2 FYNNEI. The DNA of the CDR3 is TGTGCCAGCAGTTCACAGGGGAGATCAGATACGCAGTATTTT. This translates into CASSSQGRSDTQYF.

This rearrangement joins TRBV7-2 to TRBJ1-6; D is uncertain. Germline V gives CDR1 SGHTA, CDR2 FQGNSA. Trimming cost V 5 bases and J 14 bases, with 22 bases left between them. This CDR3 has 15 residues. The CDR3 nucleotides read TGTGCCAGCAGCCTCTCCGACGGTCCGGGGAAGACCCTCCACTTT. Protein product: CASSLSDGPGKTLHF.

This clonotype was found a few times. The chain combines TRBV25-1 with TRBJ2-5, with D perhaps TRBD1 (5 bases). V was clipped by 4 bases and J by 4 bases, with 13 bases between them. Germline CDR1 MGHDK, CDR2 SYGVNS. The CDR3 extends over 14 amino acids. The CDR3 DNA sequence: TGTGCCAGCAGTGCCCAGGGTGTATTAGAGACCCAGTACTTC. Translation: CASSAQGVLETQYF.

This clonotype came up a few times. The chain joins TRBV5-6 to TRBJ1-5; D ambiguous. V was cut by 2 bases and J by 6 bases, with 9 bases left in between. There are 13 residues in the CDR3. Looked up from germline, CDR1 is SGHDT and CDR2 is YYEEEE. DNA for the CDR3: TGTGCCAGCAGCTTCGGGGAAACTCAGCCCCAGCATTTT. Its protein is CASSFGETQPQHF.

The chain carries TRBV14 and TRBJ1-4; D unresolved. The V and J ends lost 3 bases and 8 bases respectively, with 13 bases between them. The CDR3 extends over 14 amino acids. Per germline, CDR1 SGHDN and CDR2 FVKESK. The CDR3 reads CASSQWRQEEKLFF. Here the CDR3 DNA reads TGTGCCAGCAGCCAGTGGAGGCAGGAAGAAAAACTGTTTTTT.

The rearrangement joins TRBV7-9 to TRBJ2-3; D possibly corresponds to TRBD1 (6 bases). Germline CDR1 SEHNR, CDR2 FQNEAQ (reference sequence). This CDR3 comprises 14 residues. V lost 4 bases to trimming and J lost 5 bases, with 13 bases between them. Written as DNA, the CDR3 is TGTGCCAGCAGCTCACACCAGGGGATAGATACGCAGTATTTT. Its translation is CASSSHQGIDTQYF.

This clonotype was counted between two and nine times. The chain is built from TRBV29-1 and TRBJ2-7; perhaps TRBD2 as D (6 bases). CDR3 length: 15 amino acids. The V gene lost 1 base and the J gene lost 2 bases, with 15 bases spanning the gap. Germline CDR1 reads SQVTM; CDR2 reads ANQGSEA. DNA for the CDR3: TGCAGCGTTGAAGGGTCCGTGGAGGGAACCTACGAGCAGTACTTC. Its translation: CSVEGSVEGTYEQYF.

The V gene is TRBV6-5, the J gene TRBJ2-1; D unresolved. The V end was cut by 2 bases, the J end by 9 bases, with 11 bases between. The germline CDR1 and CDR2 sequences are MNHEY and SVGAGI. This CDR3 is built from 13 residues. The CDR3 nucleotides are TGTGCCAGCAGTTACACGAGGTTTGCTGAGCAGTTCTTC. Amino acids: CASSYTRFAEQFF.

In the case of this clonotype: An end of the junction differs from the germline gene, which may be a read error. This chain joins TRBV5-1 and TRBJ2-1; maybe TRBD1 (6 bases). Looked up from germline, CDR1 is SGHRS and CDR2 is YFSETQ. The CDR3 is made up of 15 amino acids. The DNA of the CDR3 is TGCGCCAGCAGCCCAGGGGCATACTCCAACAATGAGCAGTTCTTC. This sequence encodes CASSPGAYSNNEQFF.

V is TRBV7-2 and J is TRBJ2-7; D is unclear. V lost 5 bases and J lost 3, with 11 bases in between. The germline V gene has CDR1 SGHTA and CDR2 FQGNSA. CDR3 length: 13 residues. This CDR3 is CASSPTKDYEQYF. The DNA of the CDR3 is TGTGCCAGCAGCCCTACGAAGGACTACGAGCAGTACTTC.

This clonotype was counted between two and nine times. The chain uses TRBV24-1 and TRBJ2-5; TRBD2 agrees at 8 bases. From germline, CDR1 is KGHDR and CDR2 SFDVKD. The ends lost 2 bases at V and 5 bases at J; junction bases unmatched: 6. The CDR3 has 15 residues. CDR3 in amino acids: CATSDSAGGGETQYF. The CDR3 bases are TGTGCCACCAGTGATTCCGCGGGCGGGGGGGAGACCCAGTACTTC.

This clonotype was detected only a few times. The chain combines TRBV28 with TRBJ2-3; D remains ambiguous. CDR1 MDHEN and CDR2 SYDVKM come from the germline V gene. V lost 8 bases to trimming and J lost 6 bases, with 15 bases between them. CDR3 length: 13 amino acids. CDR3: CASGSGSLDTQYF. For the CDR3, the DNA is TGTGCCAGCGGGTCAGGTAGTTTGGATACGCAGTATTTT.

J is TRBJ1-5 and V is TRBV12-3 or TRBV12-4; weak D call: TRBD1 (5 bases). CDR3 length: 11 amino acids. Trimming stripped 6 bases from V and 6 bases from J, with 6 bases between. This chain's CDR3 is CASSGGQPQHF. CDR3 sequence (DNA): TGTGCCAGCAGCGGGGGTCAGCCCCAGCATTTT.

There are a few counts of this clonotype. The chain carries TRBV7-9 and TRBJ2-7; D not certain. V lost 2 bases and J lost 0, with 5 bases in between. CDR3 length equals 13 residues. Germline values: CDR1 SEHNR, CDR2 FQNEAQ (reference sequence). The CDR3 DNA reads TGTGCCAGCAGCTTAAAGAGCTCCTACGAGCAGTACGTC. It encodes CASSLKSSYEQYV.

CDR3 nucleotides: TGTGCCAGCAGTTACACGGGACTAGCGGGGATCTCTGGGGCCAACGTCCTGACTTTC. Its translation is CASSYTGLAGISGANVLTF. The V and J genes are TRBV6-5 and TRBJ2-6, with TRBD2 matching 13 bases. Germline-derived CDR1 and CDR2 are MNHEY and SVGAGI. Trimming cost V 2 bases and J 0 bases; bases outside gene matches: 4. CDR3 length equals 19 residues.

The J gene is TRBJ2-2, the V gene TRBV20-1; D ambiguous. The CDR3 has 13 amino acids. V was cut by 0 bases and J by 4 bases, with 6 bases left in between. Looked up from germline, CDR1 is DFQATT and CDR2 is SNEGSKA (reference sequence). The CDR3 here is CSARDLPTGELFF. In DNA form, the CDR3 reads TGCAGTGCTAGAGACCTACCCACCGGGGAGCTGTTTTTT.

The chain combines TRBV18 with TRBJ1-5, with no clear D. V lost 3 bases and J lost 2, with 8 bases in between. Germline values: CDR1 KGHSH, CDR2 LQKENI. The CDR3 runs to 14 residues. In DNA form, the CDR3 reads TGTGCCAGCTCACCGCTGGAGGGCAATCAGCCCCAGCATTTT. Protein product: CASSPLEGNQPQHF.